This TCR beta chain was retrieved from a study of OX40 agonist ivuxolimab in advanced cancers. Study in general: Dose-escalation subjects each had hepatocellular carcinoma, melanoma, renal cell or head and neck cancer. A mean age of roughly 60 years, range roughly 23 to 85, was recorded, and 70% to 85% were male.

V was pared by 0 bases and J by 8 bases, with 3 bases of the junction left unmatched. Germline CDR1 and CDR2: SEHNR and FQNEAQ (reference sequence). The length of the CDR3 is 13 residues. Using immunoSEQ multiplex PCR, the repertoire was profiled, and TCRdb retains in-frame clones only, with some absent. The sample contains 70,000 to 95,000 clones, 88% of which appear only once. Systemic immunosuppression or a history of autoimmune disease excluded patients. The chain carries TRBV7-9 and TRBJ2-5, with 7 bases matching TRBD2. This clonotype was sampled from an adult with an advanced solid tumor such as melanoma, head and neck, liver or kidney cancer. Sequencing used CD4+ or CD8+ T cells sorted from blood, obtained in a trial of the OX40 agonist ivuxolimab. The CDR3 loop reads CASSLAGEGTQYF. CDR3 nucleotides: TGTGCCAGCAGCTTAGCGGGGGAGGGCACCCAGTACTTC.